The source of this TCR beta chain is a study of regulatory T cells in long-lasting Graves disease. Assembly of TCR beta libraries relied on iRepertoire HTBI primers together with Arm-PCR of CDR3 regions. TCRdb re-called the multiplex PCR reads with MiXCR, one entry per CDR3 protein. The table lists about 430,000 distinct CDR3 sequences, over 20% of them singletons, with 13% to 15% in the top ten. Described time point: persistent/refractory GD, antithyroid drugs over 5 years with positive TRAb. From PBMCs, RNA was extracted and then used to make the TCR library. The CDR3 is 17 residues long. Germline CDR1 SGHRS, CDR2 YFSETQ. V lost 7 bases, J lost 4 bases, and 26 bases lay in between. For this clonotype: The antigen remains unidentified.

Study-level points and caveats: It is possible that accuracy was reduced by the small size of the sample.

The genes are TRBV5-1 and TRBJ2-5, with D perhaps given as TRBD1 or TRBD2 (6 bases each). The sequencing here drew on peripheral blood mononuclear cells (PBMCs), taken when the disease was refractory, from a patient treated with antithyroid drugs. The TCR was taken from a female donor with Graves disease. CDR3 sequence: CASGKGEAGMRTETQYF. CDR3 bases: TGCGCCAGCGGAAAGGGGGAGGCGGGTATGCGGACAGAGACCCAGTACTTC.